Shown below are 5 T cell receptor beta chains from a single sample sequenced in a study of blood T cells in healthy people across ages. Then a second PCR, running about 6 to 12 cycles, was carried out with a sample-barcoded 5' primer and a J-beta primer mix. TCRdb re-analysed the 5' RACE reads in MiXCR, keeping a single row per CDR3 protein. This table has roughly 2 million distinct CDR3 sequences, just under 50% appearing once. Sequencing was carried out using blood. The receptors stem from a woman aged 35 to 49 in good health.

This clonotype is a singleton in its sample. The chain couples TRBV3-1 to TRBJ2-3, with D possibly being TRBD2 (5 bases). V lost 8 bases, J lost 4 bases, and 19 bases lay in between. The CDR3 is 15 amino acids. Germline CDR1 is LGHDT and CDR2 is YNNKEL (reference sequence). CDR3: CASRSDARNADTQYF. The CDR3 coding sequence is TGTGCCAGCCGTAGCGACGCGAGGAATGCAGATACGCAGTATTTT.

The chain employs TRBV28 and TRBJ2-7; TRBD1 aligns across 7 bases. Germline V CDR1 and CDR2: MDHEN, SYDVKM. This CDR3 comprises 14 residues. The junction had 7 bases not matched to a gene; V was cut back by 6 bases and J by 2 bases. The DNA of the CDR3 is TGTGCCAGCAGCTTAGTAGACAGGGCCTACGAGCAGTACTTC. The encoded protein is CASSLVDRAYEQYF.

The chain employs TRBV28 and TRBJ2-7; 13 bases fit TRBD2. Germline assignment: CDR1 MDHEN and CDR2 SYDVKM. The trim removed 7 bases at V and 1 base at J, leaving 10 bases unmatched. The CDR3 has 17 residues. The CDR3 sequence is CASTAPGLAGMSYEQYF. The CDR3 nucleotides read TGTGCCAGCACCGCGCCGGGACTAGCGGGAATGTCCTACGAGCAGTACTTC.

This clonotype was seen more than once but under ten times. The chain employs TRBV5-1 and TRBJ2-1; 10 bases map to TRBD2. V lost 3 bases, J lost 10 bases, and 10 bases stayed unmatched. The germline V gene encodes CDR1 SGHRS and CDR2 YFSETQ. The CDR3 has 15 residues. The CDR3 region is CASSSLAGVVGEQFF. DNA of the CDR3: TGCGCCAGCAGCTCCCTAGCGGGGGTGGTAGGGGAGCAGTTCTTC.

This clonotype was counted a few times. V usage is TRBV29-1 and J usage is TRBJ1-1; 7 nucleotides line up with TRBD1. Looked up from germline, CDR1 is SQVTM and CDR2 is ANQGSEA. The CDR3 is 12 amino acids. The V gene end was trimmed by 7 bases and the J gene end by 0 bases; junction bases not matched to a gene: 2. The CDR3 DNA is TGCAGCGCGGGACAGATGAACACTGAAGCTTTCTTT. Translation gives CSAGQMNTEAFF.